Listed below are T cell receptor beta chains from one sample, sequenced in a study of T-cell reconstitution after alpha-beta-depleted transplantation in children. Via MiXCR, TCRdb re-called the PCR reads, giving one row per CDR3 protein. The table records more than 200,000 distinct CDR3 sequences, more than 7.5% of them present only once. Sequencing used PBMCs from the stem cell graft donor, obtained from the stem cell graft. These receptors were collected from a human donor who donated a stem cell graft to a child with SCID. The CDR3 runs from the conserved cysteine through the conserved F or W. D genes are given only for firm matches. Clone size is stated in some rows and not others, as once, few, many or a class when expanded.

size	D	J	V	CDR3	DNA
many	TRBD2	TRBJ2-7	TRBV5-1	CASSPTLNGLAGSYEQYF	TGCGCCAGCAGCCCGACTCTCAACGGACTAGCGGGTTCCTACGAGCAGTACTTC
many	-	TRBJ1-1	TRBV5-1	CASSTQGNTEAFF	TGCGCCAGCAGCACGCAGGGGAACACTGAAGCTTTCTTT
many	-	TRBJ1-5	TRBV12-3/TRBV12-4	CASGGGGAQPQHF	TGTGCCAGCGGCGGTGGGGGGGCTCAGCCCCAGCATTTT
many	-	TRBJ1-2	TRBV5-1	CASSLTGTEGYTF	TGCGCCAGCAGCTTAACAGGGACTGAGGGCTACACCTTC
many	-	TRBJ1-1	TRBV12-3/TRBV12-4	CASRVFTEAFF	TGTGCCAGCAGGGTTTTCACTGAAGCTTTCTTT
many	-	TRBJ1-4	TRBV6-1	CASRGEGATNEKLFF	TGTGCCAGCAGAGGGGAGGGTGCAACTAATGAAAAACTGTTTTTT
-	-	TRBJ1-5	TRBV6-1	CASSQKGGQPQHF	TGTGCCAGCAGTCAGAAAGGCGGTCAGCCCCAGCATTTT
-	TRBD2	TRBJ2-3	TRBV3-1	CASSRGGVTDTQYF	TGTGCCAGCAGCCGCGGGGGGGTCACAGATACGCAGTATTTT
many	-	TRBJ2-1	TRBV20-1	CSARKRVEQFF	TGCAGTGCTAGAAAGCGGGTTGAGCAGTTCTTC
many	-	TRBJ1-2	TRBV5-1	CASSLSPGDGYTF	TGCGCCAGCAGCCTAAGTCCAGGGGATGGCTACACCTTC
many	-	TRBJ2-2	TRBV6-2/TRBV6-3	CASTQANTGELFF	TGTGCCAGCACCCAGGCGAACACCGGGGAGCTGTTTTTT
-	TRBD2	TRBJ2-7	TRBV3-1	CASSQDWEGASSYEQYF	TGTGCCAGCAGCCAAGATTGGGAGGGCGCCAGCTCCTACGAGCAGTACTTC
many	-	TRBJ1-5	TRBV2	CASASGGAMLQHF	TGTGCCAGCGCGAGCGGGGGAGCCATGCTCCAGCATTTT
many	-	TRBJ2-3	TRBV27	CASSDYRAATTDTQYF	TGTGCCAGCAGTGACTACCGGGCTGCAACCACAGATACGCAGTATTTT
many	-	TRBJ1-2	TRBV5-1	CASSLIAQGGGYTF	TGCGCCAGCAGCTTGATAGCGCAGGGAGGAGGCTACACCTTC
many	-	TRBJ2-1	TRBV25-1	CASSRQGGYNEQFF	TGTGCCAGCAGTCGGCAGGGGGGGTACAATGAGCAGTTCTTC
many	-	TRBJ1-3	TRBV5-1	CASSLGPGSGNTIYF	TGCGCCAGCAGCTTGGGCCCGGGGTCTGGAAACACCATATATTTT
many	TRBD1	TRBJ2-7	TRBV11-2	CASSLVLQGSYEQYF	TGTGCCAGCAGCTTAGTCCTACAGGGGTCCTACGAGCAGTACTTC
many	TRBD1	TRBJ1-1	TRBV20-1	CSAKDRAEAFF	TGCAGTGCTAAGGACAGGGCGGAAGCTTTCTTT
many	-	TRBJ2-3	TRBV5-5	CASSLEGSDTQYF	TGTGCCAGCAGCTTGGAGGGCTCAGATACGCAGTATTTT
many	TRBD1	TRBJ1-2	TRBV5-1	CASSLGDRDYGYTF	TGCGCCAGCAGCTTGGGTGACAGGGACTATGGCTACACCTTC
many	-	TRBJ2-1	TRBV7-2	CASSLAAALPGDAEQFF	TGTGCCAGCAGCTTAGCGGCAGCCCTCCCGGGGGATGCTGAGCAGTTCTTC
few	-	TRBJ1-1	TRBV20-1	CSARPTGWEAFF	TGCAGTGCTAGACCAACAGGGTGGGAAGCTTTCTTT
many	TRBD2	TRBJ2-1	TRBV20-1	CSARKTSGGPGDEQFF	TGCAGTGCTAGAAAGACTAGCGGGGGGCCCGGGGATGAGCAGTTCTTC
many	TRBD1	TRBJ2-7	TRBV4-3	CASSRRTGTYEQYF	TGCGCCAGCAGCCGTAGGACAGGGACCTACGAGCAGTACTTC
many	TRBD2	TRBJ2-2	TRBV27	CASSPLSGGEELWTGELFF	TGTGCCAGCAGTCCCCTGAGCGGGGGGGAGGAACTGTGGACCGGGGAGCTGTTTTTT
many	-	TRBJ2-5	TRBV20-1	CSAREPIQETQYF	TGCAGTGCTAGAGAACCGATTCAAGAGACCCAGTACTTC
many	-	TRBJ2-3	TRBV9	CASSVRGGPSTDTQYF	TGTGCCAGCAGCGTGAGGGGGGGGCCTAGCACAGATACGCAGTATTTT
-	TRBD2	TRBJ2-1	TRBV5-1	CASSLGTSGGYSSYNEQFF	TGCGCCAGCAGCTTGGGTACTAGCGGGGGGTACAGCTCCTACAATGAGCAGTTCTTC
many	-	TRBJ1-4	TRBV12-3/TRBV12-4	CASSAGGEKLFF	TGTGCCAGCAGCGCCGGAGGAGAAAAACTGTTTTTT
many	-	TRBJ1-5	TRBV24-1	CATSDLRQDSNQPQHF	TGTGCCACCAGTGATTTGAGGCAGGACAGCAATCAGCCCCAGCATTTT
many	-	TRBJ1-2	TRBV7-2	CASSLSGLVYGYTF	TGTGCCAGCAGCTTATCAGGGTTAGTCTATGGCTACACCTTC
many	TRBD1	TRBJ1-1	TRBV24-1	CATRDSTGTEFFF	TGTGCCACCAGAGACTCAACCGGGACAGAGTTTTTCTTT
once	TRBD1	TRBJ1-2	TRBV6-1	CASSGWTGDGYTF	TGTGCCAGCAGTGGCTGGACAGGGGATGGCTACACCTTC
many	-	TRBJ1-2	TRBV5-5	CASSPDINYGYTF	TGTGCCAGCAGCCCGGACATAAACTATGGCTACACCTTC
many	-	TRBJ1-6	TRBV20-1	CSASPGTAGNSPLHF	TGCAGTGCTAGTCCCGGGACCGCCGGAAATTCACCCCTCCACTTT
many	-	TRBJ1-5	TRBV6-1	CASSDGNSGNQPQHF	TGTGCCAGCAGTGATGGGAACAGCGGCAATCAGCCCCAGCATTTT
many	-	TRBJ2-3	TRBV28	CASSFRLTDTQYF	TGTGCCAGCAGTTTCAGGCTCACAGATACGCAGTATTTT
few	-	TRBJ1-2	TRBV15	CATSTRVSAYGYTF	TGTGCCACCAGCACCCGCGTCTCGGCCTATGGCTACACCTTC
many	-	TRBJ1-5	TRBV5-5	CASSLGISINQPQHF	TGTGCCAGCAGCCTGGGGATTTCAATCAATCAGCCCCAGCATTTT